Each of the 24 T cell receptor beta chains below was sequenced from the same sample in a study of patients and donors after allogeneic stem cell transplantation. MiXCR, run by TCRdb on the RT-PCR reads, gives a single entry per CDR3 protein. Counted here are about 410,000 distinct CDR3 sequences, about a sixth occurring once; the ten biggest clones make up less than 8.5%. Sequencing was carried out using blood, either unsorted or a sorted T cell fraction (not recorded which). The receptors stem from a human donor who was either an allogeneic HSCT recipient or a stem cell or donor lymphocyte infusion donor (not recorded which). It is not recorded whose cells these are; they may come from a transplant donor.

Only a few counts were recorded for this clonotype. This chain uses TRBV11-1 with TRBJ2-2; D not resolved. This CDR3 is 18 amino acids long. CDR1 and CDR2 from the germline V gene are SGHAT and FQDESV (reference sequence). Trimming pared 1 base from V and 5 bases from J, leaving 20 bases between. The CDR3 sequence: CASSLEAVWVYRTGELFF. CDR3 nucleotides: TGTGCCAGCAGCTTAGAAGCAGTGTGGGTTTACCGGACCGGGGAGCTGTTTTTT.

This clonotype occurred many times. This chain joins TRBV6-2 or TRBV6-3 and TRBJ1-1, with TRBD1 matching over 10 bases. The CDR3 has 14 amino acids. V lost 6 bases, J lost 1 base, and 2 bases stayed unmatched. Per the germline V gene, CDR1 is MNHEY and CDR2 is SVGEGT. The CDR3 is CASRWTGGNTEAFF. The CDR3 DNA follows: TGTGCCAGCAGATGGACAGGGGGGAACACTGAAGCTTTCTTT.

The V and J genes are TRBV12-3 or TRBV12-4 and TRBJ2-3; TRBD1 matches at 7 bases. The CDR3 totals 14 residues. With V trimmed by 6 bases and J by 0 bases, 3 bases remained unmatched. In nucleotides, the CDR3 is TGTGCCAGCAGGCGACAGGGAAGCACAGATACGCAGTATTTT. Its translation is CASRRQGSTDTQYF.

A few counts support this clonotype. This chain's CDR3 is CAVGGPSSYNSPLHF. Here the CDR3 DNA reads TGTGCCGTGGGGGGGCCGAGCTCCTATAATTCACCCCTCCACTTT. This sequence joins TRBV6-1 and TRBJ1-6; a possible D gene is TRBD1 (6 bases). The V gene's germline CDR1 is MNHNS and CDR2 SASEGT. V lost 11 bases and J lost 0, with 14 bases in between. The CDR3 has 15 amino acids.

The chain has TRBV5-4 and TRBJ2-5; the D gene is possibly TRBD1 (6 bases). V was pared by 3 bases and J by 2 bases, with 8 bases between. Germline CDR1 and CDR2: SGHNT and YYREEE (reference sequence). The CDR3 is 13 amino acids. CDR3 sequence reads: CASSWDNQETQYF. DNA for the CDR3: TGTGCCAGCAGCTGGGACAATCAAGAGACCCAGTACTTC.

This clonotype was detected a few times. CDR3 protein: CASSFRWPEAFF. The CDR3 DNA is TGTGCCAGCAGCTTCCGGTGGCCTGAAGCTTTCTTT. This sequence joins TRBV5-8 and TRBJ1-1; no definite D call. The CDR3 covers 12 residues. Germline loops: CDR1 SGHTS, CDR2 YDEGEE. V lost 2 bases and J 6 bases, leaving 8 bases between the germline ends.

The genes are TRBV4-2 and TRBJ1-3; 9 bases align to TRBD1. V lost 5 bases, J lost 3 bases, and 5 bases stayed unmatched. Germline CDR1 is LGHNA and CDR2 is YNFKEQ. CDR3 size: 15 residues. CDR3 nucleotide sequence: TGTGCCAGCAGCTCCCGGGACAGGGATGGAAACACCATATATTTT. Its translation is CASSSRDRDGNTIYF.

The sample holds many counts of this clonotype. This sequence joins TRBV5-1 and TRBJ1-1; D is unclear. The CDR3 is made up of 14 amino acids. Trimming pared 4 bases from V and 0 bases from J, leaving 10 bases between. Per the germline V gene, CDR1 is SGHRS and CDR2 is YFSETQ. The CDR3 region has the DNA TGCGCCAGCAGCCCCCGGATCCTGAACACTGAAGCTTTCTTT. This translates into CASSPRILNTEAFF.

This chain joins TRBV19 and TRBJ1-1, with a possible D match to TRBD1 (6 bases). Trimming removed 9 bases from V and 4 bases from J, with 21 bases in between. Germline-derived CDR1 and CDR2 are LNHDA and SQIVND (reference sequence). This CDR3 is built from 15 residues. DNA for the CDR3: TGTGCCAGCACCAAGGGGGGGACTCGGTCCACTGAAGCTTTCTTT. This translates into CASTKGGTRSTEAFF.

There are a few counts of this clonotype. The rearrangement links TRBV27 to TRBJ2-1, with D tentatively TRBD1 (6 bases). Germline V lookup: CDR1 MNHEY, CDR2 SMNVEV (reference sequence). V lost 5 bases and J lost 6, with 11 bases in between. The CDR3 runs 13 residues. CDR3 loop: CASSQGQLNEQFF. The CDR3 DNA reads TGTGCCAGCAGTCAAGGACAGCTCAATGAGCAGTTCTTC.

Many counts were recorded for this clonotype. The chain recombines TRBV27 with TRBJ2-1; 15 nucleotides agree with TRBD2. The CDR3 runs to 14 residues. V was clipped by 10 bases and J by 10 bases; unmatched bases: 8. Looked up from germline, CDR1 is MNHEY and CDR2 is SMNVEV (reference sequence). CDR3 residues: CATEGLAGGGEQFF. The CDR3, as DNA: TGTGCCACCGAGGGACTAGCGGGAGGAGGGGAGCAGTTCTTC.

This chain joins TRBV2 and TRBJ2-7; D gene ambiguous. Trimming removed 4 bases from V and 7 bases from J, with 8 bases in between. CDR1 and CDR2 from the germline V gene are SNHLY and FYNNEI. The CDR3 contains 11 residues. CDR3 nucleotide sequence: TGTGCCAGCAGTGTTACGTCGGAGCAGTACTTC. This translates into CASSVTSEQYF.

The rearrangement joins TRBV5-6 to TRBJ2-3, with D maybe TRBD2 (5 bases). The V gene's germline CDR1 is SGHDT and CDR2 YYEEEE. The V end was cut by 1 base, the J end by 4 bases, with 13 bases between. The CDR3 spans 15 residues. DNA of the CDR3: TGTGCCAGCAGCTTGATGAGGGTAGGGTCAGATACGCAGTATTTT. Translation gives CASSLMRVGSDTQYF.

The rearrangement uses TRBV13 and TRBJ2-4; a weak D match, TRBD2 (6 bases). Germline CDR1 and CDR2: PRHDT and FYEKMQ (reference sequence). V was shortened by 4 bases and J by 0 bases, with 16 bases between the two germline ends. This CDR3 has 17 amino acids. CDR3 amino acids: CASSSLEGPLAKNIQYF. The CDR3 DNA is TGTGCCAGCAGCTCTTTGGAGGGACCCCTAGCCAAAAACATTCAGTACTTC.

At least ten counts were recorded for this clonotype. The CDR3 DNA reads as TGTGCCAGCAGTTTCAGAGAAATGGGGAATCAGCCCCAGCATTTT. This encodes CASSFREMGNQPQHF. The rearrangement links TRBV12-3 or TRBV12-4 to TRBJ1-5; D is ambiguous. CDR3 length: 15 residues. V lost 3 bases, J lost 4 bases, and 13 bases lay in between.

The chain carries TRBV7-3 and TRBJ2-3; 9 bases match TRBD2. The V and J ends lost 2 bases and 2 bases, in that order; junction bases with no gene match: 2. This CDR3 is 15 amino acids long. Germline lookup yields CDR1 SGHTA and CDR2 FQGTGA. CDR3 loop: CASSLGTSITDTQYF. The CDR3 coding sequence is TGTGCCAGCAGCTTAGGGACTAGCATCACAGATACGCAGTATTTT.

This clonotype was counted at least ten times. The V gene is TRBV3-1, the J gene TRBJ2-1; perhaps D is TRBD1 or TRBD2 (5 bases each). Germline assignment: CDR1 LGHDT and CDR2 YNNKEL (reference sequence). The CDR3 runs to 16 residues. Trimming pared 4 bases from V and 0 bases from J, leaving 13 bases between. The CDR3 here is CASSPGALPSYNEQFF. The CDR3 DNA follows: TGTGCCAGCAGCCCCGGGGCTCTTCCCTCCTACAATGAGCAGTTCTTC.

The DNA of the CDR3 is TGTGCCACCAGCTACTTAAGGGACAGCAATCAGCCCCAGCATTTT. Protein sequence: CATSYLRDSNQPQHF. The chain combines TRBV15 with TRBJ1-5; perhaps TRBD1 as D (5 bases). Trimming took off 5 bases at V and 1 base at J, with 12 bases between the two ends. Germline V gene sequence: CDR1 LNHNV, CDR2 YYDKDF (reference sequence). This CDR3 region has 15 residues. Complete variable domain (other parts from reference TRBV15 and TRBJ1-5): DAMVIQNPRYQVTQFGKPVTLSCSQTLNHNVMYWYQQKSSQAPKLLFHYYDKDFNNEADTPDNFQSRRPNTSFCFLDIRSPGLGDTAMYLCATSYLRDSNQPQHFGDGTRLSIL.

This clonotype turned up a few times. The chain is built from TRBV3-1 and TRBJ2-2, with D possibly being TRBD1 or TRBD2 (6 bases each). Germline CDR1 is LGHDT and CDR2 is YNNKEL (reference sequence). V was trimmed by 0 bases and J by 3 bases, leaving 11 bases between them. The CDR3 loop spans 16 amino acids. The CDR3 region has the DNA TGTGCCAGCAGCCAAGATGGGGGGCCTTACACCGGGGAGCTGTTTTTT. This translates into CASSQDGGPYTGELFF.

The table lists this clonotype with many counts. V usage is TRBV7-9 and J usage is TRBJ2-7; tentatively, D is TRBD1 (5 bases). Germline V gene data show CDR1 as SEHNR and CDR2 as FQNEAQ (reference sequence). CDR3 length: 12 residues. V gave up 1 base and J gave up 11 bases, with 12 bases separating them. CDR3 sequence reads: CASSLGLREKYF. The CDR3 nucleotides read TGTGCCAGCAGCTTAGGGCTCAGGGAAAAGTACTTC. Looking up the rest from reference TRBV7-9 and TRBJ2-7 gives the full variable domain: DTGVSQNPRHKITKRGQNVTFRCDPISEHNRLYWYRQTLGQGPEFLTYFQNEAQLEKSRLLSDRFSAERPKGSFSTLEIQRTEQGDSAMYLCASSLGLREKYFGPGTRLTVT.

Regarding this clonotype: The germline gene is not matched at one end of the junction; a read error may be the cause. The chain is built from TRBV11-2 and TRBJ2-7; 11 nucleotides agree with TRBD1. From germline, CDR1 is SGHAT and CDR2 FQNNGV. The CDR3 runs 15 residues. In DNA form, the CDR3 reads TGTGCCAGCAGCCCCCGGACAGGGGGCGGCTACCAGCAGTACTTC. It translates to CASSPRTGGGYQQYF.

This clonotype was observed a handful of times. The chain recombines TRBV29-1 with TRBJ1-2, with a possible D match to TRBD1 (6 bases). Per germline, CDR1 SQVTM and CDR2 ANQGSEA. Trimming took 7 bases from V and 8 from J, leaving 14 bases between them. The CDR3 covers 11 residues. CDR3 loop: CSAGGGRGYTF. The CDR3 DNA sequence: TGCAGCGCCGGGGGGGGGCGAGGCTACACCTTC.

This chain connects TRBV25-1 to TRBJ1-1; 8 positions agree with TRBD1. Trimming removed 7 bases from V and 4 bases from J; junction bases left unmatched: 5. The CDR3 covers 13 residues. The germline V gene has CDR1 MGHDK and CDR2 SYGVNS. This CDR3 is CASMPDRGTEAFF. The CDR3 DNA is TGTGCCAGCATGCCAGACAGGGGCACTGAAGCTTTCTTT.

In its sample, this clonotype was seen a few times. This sequence joins TRBV12-3 or TRBV12-4 and TRBJ2-1; 14 bases align to TRBD2. The CDR3 has 15 amino acids. J lost 8 bases, V lost 5 bases, and 5 bases had no gene match. The CDR3 sequence is CASSKGTSGSDEQFF. The CDR3, as DNA: TGTGCCAGCAGTAAAGGGACTAGCGGGAGCGATGAGCAGTTCTTC.